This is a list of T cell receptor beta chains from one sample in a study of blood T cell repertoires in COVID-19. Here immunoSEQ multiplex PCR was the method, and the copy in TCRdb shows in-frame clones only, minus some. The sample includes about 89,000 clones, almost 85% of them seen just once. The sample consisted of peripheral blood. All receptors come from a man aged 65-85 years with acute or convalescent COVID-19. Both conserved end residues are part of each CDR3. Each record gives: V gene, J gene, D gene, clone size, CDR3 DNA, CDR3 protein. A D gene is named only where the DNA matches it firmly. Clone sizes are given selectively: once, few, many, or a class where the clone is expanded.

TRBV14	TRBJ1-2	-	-	TGTGCCAGCAGCCAACTATCGTCCGGCTACACCTTC	CASSQLSSGYTF
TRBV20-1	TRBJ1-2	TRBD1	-	TGCAGTGCTAGTGAGGGGGCCAATGGCTACACCTTC	CSASEGANGYTF
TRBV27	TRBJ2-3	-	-	TGTGCCAGCAGTTTAGGTGGGAGCCGCACAGATACGCAGTATTTT	CASSLGGSRTDTQYF
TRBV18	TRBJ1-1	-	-	TGTGCCAGCTCACCACGACAGTTAGACACTGAAGCTTTCTTT	CASSPRQLDTEAFF
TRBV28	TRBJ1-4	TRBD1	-	TGTGCCAGCAGCCAACACAGGGGGGGGGAAAAACTGTTTTTT	CASSQHRGGEKLFF
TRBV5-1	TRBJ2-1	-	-	TGCGCCAGCAGCTTTAGGTCGGGAGTGACCTACAATGAGCAGTTCTTC	CASSFRSGVTYNEQFF
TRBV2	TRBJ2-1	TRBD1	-	TGTGCCAGCGCAGGGGGTTCGTACAATGAGCAGTTCTTC	CASAGGSYNEQFF
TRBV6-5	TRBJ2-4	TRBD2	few	TGTGCCAGCAGAACGGGAGGTGGGGCCAAAAACATTCAGTACTTC	CASRTGGGAKNIQYF
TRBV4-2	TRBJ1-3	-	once	TGTGCCAGCAGCCAACTGACAGGTGGAAACACCATATATTTT	CASSQLTGGNTIYF
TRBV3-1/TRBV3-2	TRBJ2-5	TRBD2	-	TGTGCCAGCAGCCAAGATAAACTAGCGGGAGTAGAGACCCAGTACTTC	CASSQDKLAGVETQYF
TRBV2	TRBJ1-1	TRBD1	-	TGTGCCAGGCGACGGGACAGAACCTCTGAAGCTTTCTTT	CARRRDRTSEAFF
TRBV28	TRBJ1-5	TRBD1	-	TGTGCCAGCAGTTTCCGGGACAGGGGCAGGCAGCCCCAGCATTTT	CASSFRDRGRQPQHF
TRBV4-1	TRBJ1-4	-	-	TGCGCCAGCAGCCAAGATCAGGACAGCCTAGATGAAAAACTGTTTTTT	CASSQDQDSLDEKLFF
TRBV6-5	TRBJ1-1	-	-	TGTGCCATCCGAACACAGGGATTGAACACTGAAGCTTTCTTT	CAIRTQGLNTEAFF
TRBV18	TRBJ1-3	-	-	TGTGCCAGCTCACCGGTTCATTCGGTCTCCTCTGGAAACACCATATATTTT	CASSPVHSVSSGNTIYF
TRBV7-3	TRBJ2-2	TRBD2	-	TGTGCCAGCAGCTTACTCCCGACTGACAACGGTGGGCTAGCGGGAGCCGGGGAGCTGTTTTTT	CASSLLPTDNGGLAGAGELFF
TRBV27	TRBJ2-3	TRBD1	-	TGTGCCAGCAGTCTCTCCAGACAGGGCCCAGATACGCAGTATTTT	CASSLSRQGPDTQYF
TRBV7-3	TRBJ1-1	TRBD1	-	TGTGCCAGCAGCCAAACTGGACAGGGCGGTATAGCTGAAGCTTTCTTT	CASSQTGQGGIAEAFF
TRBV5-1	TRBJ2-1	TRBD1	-	TGCGCCAGCAGCTTGGGACAGGGTCCCTACAATGAGCAGTTCTTC	CASSLGQGPYNEQFF
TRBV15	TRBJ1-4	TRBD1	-	TGTGCCACCAGCAGAACGACAGGGTATTATGAAAAACTGTTTTTT	CATSRTTGYYEKLFF
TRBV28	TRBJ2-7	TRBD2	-	TGTGCCAGCAGTTCCCCCGGGACTAGCAACTCCTACGAGCAGTACTTC	CASSSPGTSNSYEQYF
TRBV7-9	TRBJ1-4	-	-	TGTGCCACCACCCCCGCAACTAATGAAAAACTGTTTTTT	CATTPATNEKLFF
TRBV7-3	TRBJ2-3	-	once	TGTGCCAGCAGCCGAGGGACTGGATCAGGCACGCAGTATTTT	CASSRGTGSGTQYF
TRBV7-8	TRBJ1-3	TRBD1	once	TGTGCCAGCAGAAAGGACAGGGAAGTAAACACCATATATTTT	CASRKDREVNTIYF
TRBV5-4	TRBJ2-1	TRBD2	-	TGTGCCAGCAGCTGGACTAGCGGGACATACAATGAGCAGTTCTTC	CASSWTSGTYNEQFF
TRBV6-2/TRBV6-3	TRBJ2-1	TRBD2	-	TGTGCCAGCAGTAAAGCGACTAGCGGGAGCAATGAGCAGTTCTTC	CASSKATSGSNEQFF
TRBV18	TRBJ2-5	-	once	TGTGCCAGCTCACTTATTCTGTTAGGAGAAGAGACCCAGTACTTC	CASSLILLGEETQYF
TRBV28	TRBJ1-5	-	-	TGTGCCAGCAGTTTTAGGGGCAGCAATCAGCCCCAGCATTTT	CASSFRGSNQPQHF
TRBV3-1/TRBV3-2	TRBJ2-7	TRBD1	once	TGTGCCAGCGGGGGACGGGGACAGGGAATTTCCTCCGAGCAGTACTTC	CASGGRGQGISSEQYF
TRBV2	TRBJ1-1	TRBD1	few	TGTGCCAGCAGTAGGGACAGCTATGAAGCTTTCTTT	CASSRDSYEAFF
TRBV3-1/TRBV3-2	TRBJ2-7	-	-	TGTGCCAGCGGGCGGGAATCCTACGAGCAGTACTTC	CASGRESYEQYF
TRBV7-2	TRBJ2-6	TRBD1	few	TGTGCCAGCAGCTTGTGGGGACAGGGCCAAATACTTGGGGCCAACGTCCTGACTTTC	CASSLWGQGQILGANVLTF
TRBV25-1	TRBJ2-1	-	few	TGTGCCAGCAGCGACAGTAGCTCCTACAATGAGCAGTTCTTC	CASSDSSSYNEQFF
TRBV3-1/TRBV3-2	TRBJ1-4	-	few	TGTGCCAGCAGCCCAAGTCCTCGTTATGGACTCAGAAACCGTGAAAAACTGTTTTTT	CASSPSPRYGLRNREKLFF
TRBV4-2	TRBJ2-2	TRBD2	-	TGTGCCAGCTCCCCTGGGGGAGGGCGGAGAACGAACACCGGGGAGCTGTTTTTT	CASSPGGGRRTNTGELFF
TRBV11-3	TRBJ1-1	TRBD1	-	TGTGCCAGCAGCTCACAGGGGACCACTGAAGCTTTCTTT	CASSSQGTTEAFF
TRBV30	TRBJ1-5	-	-	TGTGCCTGGAGCCGGGGGACCGATCAGCCCCAGCATTTT	CAWSRGTDQPQHF
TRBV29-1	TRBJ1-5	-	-	TGCAGCGTCAAAAGGGGGGGGGATCAGCCCCAGCATTTT	CSVKRGGDQPQHF
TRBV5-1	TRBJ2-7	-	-	TGCGCCAGCAGCTTGGAACCCAGGGTTGGATCCGAGCAGTACTTC	CASSLEPRVGSEQYF
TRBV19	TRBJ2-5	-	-	TGTGCCAGTAGTTTCAAAGAGACCCAGTACTTC	CASSFKETQYF
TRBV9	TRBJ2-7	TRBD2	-	TGTGCCAGCAGCGTAGAACTAGCGGGAGTCGAGCAGTACTTC	CASSVELAGVEQYF
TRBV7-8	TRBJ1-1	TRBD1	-	TGTGCCAGCAGCGGGACAGGGGGGTACACTGAAGCTTTCTTT	CASSGTGGYTEAFF
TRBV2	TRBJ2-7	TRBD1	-	TGTGCCAGCAGAACAGGGGGCGAGCAGTACTTC	CASRTGGEQYF
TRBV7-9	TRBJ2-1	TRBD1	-	TGTGCCAGCAGCCCGGGACAGTACAATGAGCAGTTCTTC	CASSPGQYNEQFF
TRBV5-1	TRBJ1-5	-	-	TGCGCCAGCAGCTTCGACCCTTCGGGACAGCCCCAGCATTTT	CASSFDPSGQPQHF
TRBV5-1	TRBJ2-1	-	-	TGCGCCAGCAGCTTGCGTTTCCAGGGGTCGACCAATGAGCAGTTCTTC	CASSLRFQGSTNEQFF
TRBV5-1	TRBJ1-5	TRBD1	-	TGCGCCAGCAGCCCGGGACAGATGAGCAATCAGCCCCAGCATTTT	CASSPGQMSNQPQHF
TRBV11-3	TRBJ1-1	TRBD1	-	TGTGCCAGCAGCCCAGCCGGGACAGTGAACACTGAAGCTTTCTTT	CASSPAGTVNTEAFF
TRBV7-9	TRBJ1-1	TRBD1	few	TGTGCCAGCAGCGAGGACAGGGGCACTGAAGCTTTCTTT	CASSEDRGTEAFF
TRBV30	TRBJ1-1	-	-	TGTGCCTGGAGAGCCGGGAGCTTGAACACTGAAGCTTTCTTT	CAWRAGSLNTEAFF
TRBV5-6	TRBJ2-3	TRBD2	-	TGTGCCAGCAGCTTGGGATCTAGCGGGGAGGCAGATACGCAGTATTTT	CASSLGSSGEADTQYF
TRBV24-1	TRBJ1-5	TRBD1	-	TGTGCCACGATATTAAGACAGGGTTCGATGCCCCAGCATTTT	CATILRQGSMPQHF
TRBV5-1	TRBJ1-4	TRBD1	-	TGCGCCAGCAGCCCGGGACAGAATAGTGTCACTAATGAAAAACTGTTTTTT	CASSPGQNSVTNEKLFF
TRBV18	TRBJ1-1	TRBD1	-	TGTGCCAGCTCACTTGGACAGGGGACCCGAGGGGGCACTGAAGCTTTCTTT	CASSLGQGTRGGTEAFF
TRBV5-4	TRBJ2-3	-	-	TGTGCCAGCAGCAACTATGGTGCAGATACGCAGTATTTT	CASSNYGADTQYF
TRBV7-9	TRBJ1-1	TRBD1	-	TGTGCCAGCAGGAACAGGGGAGGCACTGAAGCTTTCTTT	CASRNRGGTEAFF
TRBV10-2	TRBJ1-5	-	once	TGCGCCAGCAGCTTCTCTCTAGATCAGCCCCAGCATTTT	CASSFSLDQPQHF
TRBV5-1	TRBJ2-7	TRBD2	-	TGCGCCAGCAGCCCGGGGGGTATTACCTACGAGCAGTACTTC	CASSPGGITYEQYF
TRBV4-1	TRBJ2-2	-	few	TGCGCCAGCAGCCCCCCCCCTGGGGAGCTGTTTTTT	CASSPPPGELFF